A selection of T cell receptor beta chains follows, all from one sample in a study of shared clonotypes between healthy human individuals. TCRdb's table, derived via immunoSEQ multiplex PCR, lists solely in-frame clones and lacks some. The sample shows around 610,000 clones, 96% of them seen only once. Specimen: naive CD8+ T cells sorted from blood. All receptors come from a woman under 40 in good health. The conserved cysteine and the conserved F or W are not part of the CDR3 here. Each record gives: V gene, D gene, CDR3 protein. A D gene is named only where the DNA matches it firmly.

>TRBV15|.
ATSSYNYNEQF
>TRBV29-1|TRBD1
SVTGQGYEQY
>TRBV29-1|.
SVHLDTEAF
>TRBV4-1|.
ASSQLLSYNEQF
>TRBV5-5|.
ASSLLSSPERY
>TRBV28|.
ASSLWAHWQQQETQY
>TRBV2|.
ATNEEDSRSTDTQY
>TRBV6-5|TRBD1
ASSYSFRTGALEQY
>TRBV7-8|.
ASRPAASGANVLT
>TRBV30|TRBD2
AWTSGYSYNEQF
>TRBV27|.
ASSHGALYGYT
>TRBV30|.
AWSAGLGGTEAF
>TRBV10-1|.
ASSEMWEETQY
>TRBV9|.
ASSTGLGPNYGYT
>TRBV5-1|.
ASSLRGEQY
>TRBV11-2|.
ASSSRERDTGELF
>TRBV5-1|TRBD2
ASSLRLAGTGELF
>TRBV29-1|TRBD1
SVQAGGWRGYT
>TRBV28|TRBD1
ASSTGQGNTEAF
>TRBV4-1|.
ASSQDISNYGYT
>TRBV27|TRBD1
ASSLWGQGTDTQY
>TRBV5-4|TRBD1
ASSPTGADTEAF
>TRBV7-6|TRBD1
ASSTGQGALYGTDTQY
>TRBV5-4|TRBD1
ASSLTGGRYEQY
>TRBV9|TRBD2
ASSWTSFSSTDTQY
>TRBV9|.
ASTPTGDSGELF
>TRBV9|TRBD1
ASSVEGQVISEAF
>TRBV30|TRBD2
AWSTLAGGPYEQY
>TRBV28|.
ASSSGFEAF
>TRBV30|.
AWSSQGEQF
>TRBV7-9|.
ASSPDYSDTEQY
>TRBV10-3|.
AISNRDGTPSYEQY
>TRBV11-2|.
ASSPPGEQF
>TRBV10-3|.
AISDNRFSGRAPHPYEQY